This passage covers 30 T cell receptor beta chains from one sample sequenced in a study of blood T cell repertoires in COVID-19. Using immunoSEQ multiplex PCR, the repertoire was profiled, and TCRdb retains in-frame clones only, with some absent. The data contain 79,000 or so clones, approximately 85% of them singletons. Sample: peripheral blood. The receptors stem from a man aged 55 to 70 with COVID-19, enrolled during active disease.

This chain joins TRBV11-2 and TRBJ2-2, with TRBD1 matching over 8 bases. Trimming removed 4 bases from V and 5 bases from J; junction bases left unmatched: 12. In germline, CDR1 is SGHAT, CDR2 FQNNGV. This CDR3 is 17 amino acids long. The CDR3 reads CASSSTGTGWETGELFF. The DNA for the CDR3 is TGTGCCAGCAGCTCCACCGGGACAGGTTGGGAAACCGGGGAGCTGTTTTTT.

CDR3: CATKAPGRGNYGYTF. CDR3 coding DNA: TGTGCCACCAAAGCTCCGGGGAGGGGGAACTATGGCTACACCTTC. The V call is TRBV28, the J call TRBJ1-2, with a possible D match to TRBD1 (6 bases). The V end was cut by 10 bases, the J end by 2 bases, with 20 bases between. Germline-derived CDR1 and CDR2 are MDHEN and SYDVKM. The CDR3 has 15 amino acids.

This clone was found once. The rearrangement uses TRBV10-1 and TRBJ1-6; tentatively, D is TRBD1 (6 bases). V was trimmed by 8 bases and J by 7 bases, leaving 18 bases between them. The CDR3 sequence is 15 residues long. Germline V gives CDR1 WNHNN, CDR2 SYGVQD (reference sequence). CDR3 loop: CASSTRTDPNSPLHF. As DNA, the CDR3 is TGCGCCAGCTCCACCCGGACAGACCCAAATTCACCCCTCCACTTT.

The rearrangement joins TRBV5-1 to TRBJ2-3; D gene uncertain. CDR3 length: 15 amino acids. Per the germline V gene, CDR1 is SGHRS and CDR2 is YFSETQ. V lost 0 bases to trimming and J lost 2 bases, with 10 bases between them. CDR3: CASSLGLLFTDTQYF. The CDR3 bases are TGCGCCAGCAGCTTGGGTCTTCTTTTCACAGATACGCAGTATTTT. Looking up the rest from reference TRBV5-1 and TRBJ2-3 gives the full variable domain: KAGVTQTPRYLIKTRGQQVTLSCSPISGHRSVSWYQQTPGQGLQFLFEYFSETQRNKGNFPGRFSGRQFSNSRSEMNVSTLELGDSALYLCASSLGLLFTDTQYFGPGTRLTVL.

This chain links TRBV7-9 with TRBJ2-3, with TRBD2 matching 8 bases. The germline V gene encodes CDR1 SEHNR and CDR2 FQNEAQ (reference sequence). There are 15 residues in the CDR3. V trimming: 5 bases; J trimming: 4 bases; junction bases outside the gene matches: 8. This chain's CDR3 is CASSAGLAVADTQYF. The CDR3, as DNA: TGTGCCAGCAGCGCAGGACTAGCAGTCGCAGATACGCAGTATTTT.

This sequence joins TRBV5-6 and TRBJ2-2; D is undetermined. Trimming took off 4 bases at V and 5 bases at J, with 9 bases between the two ends. CDR1 is SGHDT, CDR2 YYEEEE, per germline. This CDR3 spans 13 amino acids. The CDR3 protein is CASSGQTTGELFF. Here the CDR3 DNA reads TGTGCCAGCAGCGGTCAAACTACCGGGGAGCTGTTTTTT.

The chain is built from TRBV5-4 and TRBJ1-5; D is ambiguous. The CDR3 sequence is 14 residues long. Trimming took 4 bases from V and 3 from J, leaving 11 bases between them. The germline V gene has CDR1 SGHNT and CDR2 YYREEE (reference sequence). CDR3 residues: CASSTDGINQPQHF. DNA of the CDR3: TGTGCCAGCAGCACAGACGGCATCAATCAGCCCCAGCATTTT.

The chain carries TRBV5-1 and TRBJ2-3, with TRBD2 matching 7 bases. This CDR3 spans 14 amino acids. Trimming removed 1 base from V and 1 base from J; junction bases left unmatched: 0. The V gene's germline CDR1 is SGHRS and CDR2 YFSETQ. The CDR3 DNA reads as TGCGCCAGCAGCTTGACTAGCGGCACAGATACGCAGTATTTT. Protein product: CASSLTSGTDTQYF.

The J gene is TRBJ2-3, the V gene TRBV19; TRBD1 matches at 10 bases. After removal of 8 bases from V and 5 bases from J, the junction contained 7 bases not matched to a gene. This CDR3 region has 14 residues. The germline CDR1 and CDR2 sequences are LNHDA and SQIVND (reference sequence). CDR3 residues: CASGRGQGRDTQYF. CDR3 DNA: TGTGCCAGTGGTAGGGGACAGGGGAGAGATACGCAGTATTTT.

This chain links TRBV9 with TRBJ2-7; D possibly corresponds to TRBD1 (6 bases). The V gene lost 2 bases and the J gene lost 4 bases, with 19 bases spanning the gap. Per the germline V gene, CDR1 is SGDLS and CDR2 is YYNGEE. The CDR3 covers 16 residues. Here the CDR3 reads CASSVGTGTWEYEQYF. CDR3 coding DNA: TGTGCCAGCAGCGTGGGCACAGGGACCTGGGAATACGAGCAGTACTTC.

J is TRBJ1-1 and V is TRBV6-5, with a possible D match to TRBD1 (6 bases). Between the trimmed V and J ends, which lost 9 bases and 4 bases, there was a span of 21 bases. This CDR3 comprises 15 residues. From germline, CDR1 is MNHEY and CDR2 SVGAGI. The CDR3 spells CASRVTGGDRTEAFF. In DNA form, the CDR3 reads TGTGCCAGTAGAGTCACGGGGGGCGATCGCACTGAAGCTTTCTTT.

This clone was counted only a few times. The chain is built from TRBV6-1 and TRBJ1-1; TRBD1 might be the D (5 bases). Per germline, CDR1 MNHNS and CDR2 SASEGT. V lost 0 bases and J lost 6, with 11 bases in between. The CDR3 sequence is 14 residues long. CDR3: CASSEAGGAAEAFF. CDR3 coding DNA: TGTGCCAGCAGTGAAGCGGGAGGGGCGGCTGAAGCTTTCTTT.

This chain uses TRBV29-1 with TRBJ2-4; 9 bases are a match to TRBD2. Per germline, CDR1 SQVTM and CDR2 ANQGSEA. The CDR3 spans 12 residues. V shed 7 bases and J 9 bases; nucleotides not matched to a gene: 7. CDR3 protein: CSALTSGPIQYF. DNA of the CDR3: TGCAGCGCCCTAACTAGCGGGCCCATTCAGTACTTC.

The chain has TRBV10-2 and TRBJ1-1; D unclear. CDR3 length: 12 residues. Trimming took 3 bases from V and 4 from J, leaving 6 bases between them. Germline lookup yields CDR1 WSHSY and CDR2 SAAADI. CDR3 in amino acids: CASSETATEAFF. The DNA of the CDR3 is TGCGCCAGCAGTGAAACAGCCACTGAAGCTTTCTTT.

In its sample, this clone was seen once. The genes are TRBV11-2 and TRBJ2-4; no definite D call. Trimming removed 6 bases at V and 8 bases at J, with 14 bases between. CDR3 size: 13 residues. Germline V gene data show CDR1 as SGHAT and CDR2 as FQNNGV. The CDR3 bases are TGTGCCAGCAGTCCACAGTTAATGGACATTCAGTACTTC. Its translation: CASSPQLMDIQYF.

The genes are TRBV10-3 and TRBJ1-1, with 7 positions matching TRBD1. CDR3 length equals 14 residues. J lost 4 bases, V lost 6 bases, and 8 bases had no gene match. From germline, CDR1 is ENHRY and CDR2 SYGVKD. CDR3 DNA: TGTGCCATCAGGCGACAGGGTAGGGGCACTGAAGCTTTCTTT. Residues: CAIRRQGRGTEAFF.

This chain links TRBV6-5 with TRBJ2-1, with 12 bases identical to TRBD2. CDR1 is MNHEY, CDR2 SVGAGI, per germline. The CDR3 covers 16 residues. J was trimmed by 8 bases and V by 0 bases; bases with no gene match: 5. In nucleotides, the CDR3 is TGTGCCAGCAGTTACTCCCTAGCGGGGGGGCGCTATGAGCAGTTCTTC. Translating gives CASSYSLAGGRYEQFF.

Written as DNA, the CDR3 is TGCGCCAGCAGCTCTGGCGGGGTGGGTTCCGAGCAGTACTTC. Translation gives CASSSGGVGSEQYF. The chain uses TRBV5-1 and TRBJ2-7; TRBD2 is a possible D gene (6 bases). CDR3 length equals 14 residues. Germline values: CDR1 SGHRS, CDR2 YFSETQ. The V end lost 3 bases, the J end lost 6 bases, and 16 bases lay between the germline ends.

The chain uses TRBV11-1 and TRBJ1-1, with TRBD1 as a possible D gene (6 bases). V was trimmed by 7 bases and J by 5 bases, leaving 14 bases between them. Germline V CDR1 and CDR2: SGHAT, FQDESV (reference sequence). The CDR3 has 13 amino acids. As DNA, the CDR3 is TGTGCCAGCACAAGACAGGAAGGGACTGAAGCTTTCTTT. Translated, it gives CASTRQEGTEAFF.

The chain employs TRBV3-1 (or the pseudogene TRBV3-2) and TRBJ1-2; possibly TRBD1 for D (6 bases). CDR1 and CDR2 (germline): LGHDT, YNNKEL (reference sequence). V was clipped by 2 bases and J by 2 bases, with 15 bases between them. CDR3 length equals 16 residues. The DNA for the CDR3 is TGTGCCAGCAGCCAAAGACCTAACACAGGGAACTATGGCTACACCTTC. Protein sequence: CASSQRPNTGNYGYTF.

This chain connects TRBV9 to TRBJ2-5; 9 bases match TRBD2. The ends lost 4 bases at V and 4 bases at J; junction bases unmatched: 11. Germline CDR1 is SGDLS and CDR2 is YYNGEE. The CDR3 is 16 amino acids. Written as DNA, the CDR3 is TGTGCCAGCAGCCCCGGAGTAGCGGGGGTGGGAGAGACCCAGTACTTC. This encodes CASSPGVAGVGETQYF.

V usage is TRBV3-1 (or the pseudogene TRBV3-2) and J usage is TRBJ1-1; D is perhaps TRBD1 (5 bases). CDR1 and CDR2 (germline): LGHDT, YNNKEL (reference sequence). CDR3 length: 14 residues. V was clipped by 3 bases and J by 8 bases, with 16 bases between them. The CDR3 sequence is CASSQGGGYLEAFF. The CDR3 nucleotides are TGTGCCAGCAGCCAGGGGGGGGGTTACCTGGAAGCTTTCTTT.

The rearrangement uses TRBV7-6 and TRBJ1-5; 8 bases are shared with TRBD1. V was clipped by 2 bases and J by 7 bases; unmatched bases: 7. The CDR3 has 15 amino acids. Germline values: CDR1 SGHVS, CDR2 FNYEAQ. The CDR3 nucleotides are TGTGCCAGCAGCTTAAGCCCAGGGGGCGGACAGCCCCAGCATTTT. It translates to CASSLSPGGGQPQHF.

Comments on this clone: A read error may account for a junction end that differs from germline. The chain couples TRBV3-1 (or the pseudogene TRBV3-2) to TRBJ2-7, with a possible D match to TRBD2 (7 bases). The CDR3 totals 13 residues. CDR1 and CDR2 from the germline V gene are LGHDT and YNNKEL (reference sequence). DNA for the CDR3: TGTGCCAGCAGACAAGGGGGGGGTCACGAGCAGTACTTC. Its translation is CASRQGGGHEQYF.

This clone was counted once. V gene TRBV5-1 combines with J gene TRBJ2-5; 14 bases line up with TRBD2. Germline assignment: CDR1 SGHRS and CDR2 YFSETQ. The CDR3 is 18 residues long. Germline trimming cut 4 bases from V and 4 bases from J; bases unmatched to any gene: 12. The CDR3 bases are TGCGCCAGCAGCCGTATGGGGACTAGCGGGAGAGGGGGAGAGACCCAGTACTTC. Residues: CASSRMGTSGRGGETQYF.

The V call is TRBV2, the J call TRBJ2-6; TRBD1 matches at 8 bases. Germline V gene lookup returns CDR1 SNHLY and CDR2 FYNNEI. This CDR3 comprises 18 residues. With 6 bases clipped from V and 0 bases from J, the junction kept 10 bases outside the gene matches. Here the CDR3 DNA reads TGTGCCAGCAGACACCCGGGACAGGAACCCTCTGGGGCCAACGTCCTGACTTTC. It yields the protein CASRHPGQEPSGANVLTF.

This rearrangement joins TRBV5-4 to TRBJ1-1; 7 nucleotides match TRBD1. There are 15 residues in the CDR3. V shed 1 base and J 0 bases; nucleotides not matched to a gene: 3. In germline, CDR1 is SGHNT, CDR2 YYREEE (reference sequence). CDR3 sequence (DNA): TGTGCCAGCAGCTTGCCGGGACAGATGAACACTGAAGCTTTCTTT. Translating gives CASSLPGQMNTEAFF.

This clone came up a few times. The CDR3 bases are TGTGCCAGCGAACACCGAGACTCACTGGCCGGGGAGCTGTTTTTT. Amino acids: CASEHRDSLAGELFF. This chain uses TRBV2 with TRBJ2-2; no reliable D call. Germline lookup yields CDR1 SNHLY and CDR2 FYNNEI. The CDR3 extends over 15 amino acids. The V gene lost 8 bases and the J gene lost 6 bases, with 19 bases spanning the gap.

This sequence joins TRBV6-5 and TRBJ1-4; D unresolved. The V and J ends lost 2 bases and 11 bases respectively, with 18 bases between them. Germline-derived CDR1 and CDR2 are MNHEY and SVGAGI. The CDR3 length is 15 residues. CDR3 sequence (DNA): TGTGCCAGCAGTTACGGGGTGGGAGAAGGAATGAAACTGTTTTTT. Protein: CASSYGVGEGMKLFF.

This clone was counted between two and nine times. The CDR3 DNA reads TGTGCCAGCAGTTTTGTACGGTATGGCTACACCTTC. Translation gives CASSFVRYGYTF. The V and J genes are TRBV12-3 or TRBV12-4 and TRBJ1-2; no reliable D call. Trimming stripped 3 bases from V and 5 bases from J, with 7 bases between. The CDR3 length is 12 residues.